A selection of T cell receptor beta chains follows, all from one sample in a study of cytomegalovirus exposure and HLA in healthy donors. Method: immunoSEQ multiplex PCR; TCRdb's copy keeps in-frame clones and lacks some. The sample has about 240,000 clones, roughly 84% seen once. Sample: PBMCs. The receptors were gathered from a girl aged 2 to 10 in good health and CMV-seronegative. CDR3s include the opening cysteine and the closing phenylalanine or tryptophan. The D gene is left open where the match is weak. Clone size is shown for a subset of rows, as once, few, many or a class of expanded clone.

abundance	j_gene	d_gene	v_gene	CDR3nt	CDR3aa
NA	TRBJ2-7	NA	TRBV6-6	TGCGCCAGCAGTTACTCGAGGGAAGGATCGGGCGAGCAGTACTTC	CASSYSREGSGEQYF
NA	TRBJ2-6	TRBD1	TRBV5-1	TGCGCCAGCAGCGAGGGACAGGGGGCTGGGGCCAACGTCCTGACTTTC	CASSEGQGAGANVLTF
NA	TRBJ2-2	TRBD1	TRBV11-2	TGTGCCAGCAGCTCGGACAGGGTGGCTGGGGAGCTGTTTTTT	CASSSDRVAGELFF
once	TRBJ1-1	TRBD1	TRBV6-6	TGTGCCAGCAGTTACTCGACAGGGGGCACTGAAGCTTTCTTT	CASSYSTGGTEAFF
NA	TRBJ2-2	TRBD1	TRBV5-4	TGTGCCAGCAGCTTGGTTTGGGACAGGGGGCGCCCCGGGGAGCTGTTTTTT	CASSLVWDRGRPGELFF
NA	TRBJ2-7	TRBD2	TRBV19	TGTGCCAGTAGTAAACCGGGACTAGGTCCCGACGAGCAGTACTTC	CASSKPGLGPDEQYF
NA	TRBJ2-1	TRBD2	TRBV4-2	TGTGCCAGCAGCCGGACTAGCGGGGATTCCTACAATGAGCAGTTCTTC	CASSRTSGDSYNEQFF
few	TRBJ2-3	NA	TRBV10-3	TGTGCCATCAGTGACGGGGGAGGCAGGACAGATACGCAGTATTTT	CAISDGGGRTDTQYF
NA	TRBJ2-7	NA	TRBV7-2	TGTGCCAGCAGCTTGGCCCCCCAGGGCCACGAGCAGTACTTC	CASSLAPQGHEQYF
NA	TRBJ1-2	TRBD1	TRBV11-2	TGTGCCAGCAGCTCGCCGGGACAGGGGAGCTACACCTTC	CASSSPGQGSYTF
NA	TRBJ1-2	NA	TRBV19	TGTGCCAGTAGTATCATCGCGGGGGTTTATGGCTACACCTTC	CASSIIAGVYGYTF
NA	TRBJ1-5	TRBD1	TRBV30	TGTGCCTGGAGTTCGGGACAGGGGATAAATCAGCCCCAGCATTTT	CAWSSGQGINQPQHF
NA	TRBJ2-7	NA	TRBV2	TGTGCCAGCAGTGAAGCAAGGACAGCCTACGAGCAGTACTTC	CASSEARTAYEQYF
NA	TRBJ2-5	TRBD1	TRBV7-9	TGTGCCAGCAGCCCAGGGGACAGGGGGAGAGAAGAGACCCAGTACTTC	CASSPGDRGREETQYF